The TCR beta chain under discussion was sequenced for a study of blood T cell repertoires in COVID-19. As for the study in general: The samples span acute and convalescent COVID-19 from the United States, Italy and Spain. The cDNA or gDNA used as material had been derived from T cells, B-cell-depleted T cells, or PBMCs.

The CDR3 extends over 15 amino acids. Germline V gene data show CDR1 as MNHEY and CDR2 as SMNVEV (reference sequence). V shed 5 bases and J 6 bases; nucleotides not matched to a gene: 8. Source study methods: Amplification of reference gene primers provided the estimated nucleated cell counts. Sequencing was performed with immunoSEQ multiplex PCR; in TCRdb, only in-frame clones are kept and a portion is missing. The V and J calls and clone size were taken over from that table, and D and trimming were inferred from the DNA. The sample holds roughly 190,000 clones, under 90% seen once. The chain has TRBV27 and TRBJ2-1, with 9 nucleotides matching TRBD1. Source material: peripheral blood. This clonotype was obtained from a woman in her 70s with COVID-19, enrolled during active disease. CDR3 bases: TGTGCCAGCAGTCTCGGACAGGGGATAATCAATGAGCAGTTCTTC. Translating gives CASSLGQGIINEQFF.